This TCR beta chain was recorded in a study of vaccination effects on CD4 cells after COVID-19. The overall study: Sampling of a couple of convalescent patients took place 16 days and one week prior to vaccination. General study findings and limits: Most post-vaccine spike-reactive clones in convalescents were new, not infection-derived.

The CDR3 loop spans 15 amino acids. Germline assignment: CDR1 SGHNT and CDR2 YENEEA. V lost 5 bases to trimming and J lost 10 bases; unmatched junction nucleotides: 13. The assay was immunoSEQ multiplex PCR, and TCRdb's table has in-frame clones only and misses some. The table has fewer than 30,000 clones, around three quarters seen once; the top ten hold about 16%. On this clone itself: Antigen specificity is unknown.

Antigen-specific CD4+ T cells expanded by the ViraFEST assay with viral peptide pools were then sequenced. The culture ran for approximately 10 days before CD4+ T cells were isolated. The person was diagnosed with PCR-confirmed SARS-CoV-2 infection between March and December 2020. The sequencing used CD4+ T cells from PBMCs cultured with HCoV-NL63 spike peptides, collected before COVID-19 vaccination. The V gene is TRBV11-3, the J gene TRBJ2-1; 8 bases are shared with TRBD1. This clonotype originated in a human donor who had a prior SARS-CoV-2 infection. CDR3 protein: CASSPQGAAVGEQFF. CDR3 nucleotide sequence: TGTGCCAGCAGCCCCCAGGGGGCGGCGGTAGGCGAGCAGTTCTTC.